Detailed here is one TCR beta chain. The antigen is not known. The sample originates from a study of T cells in Graves' hyperthyroidism and ophthalmopathy. Study-level findings and limits: Blood also carried most thyroid clonotypes expanded above 0.001. Model-based prediction identified ophthalmopathy a median 6.5 months prior to its onset.

Regions amplified from RNA transcripts were the TCR beta CDR3 regions. First-round RT-PCR of the TCR CDR3 relied on the HTBI primer set. TCRdb re-called the multiplex PCR reads with MiXCR, one entry per CDR3 protein. The sample lists some 620,000 distinct CDR3 sequences; 15% to 20% were seen once. Stability of Graves' hyperthyroidism was defined as absent ophthalmopathy progression within 18 months. Sequenced material: blood. This clonotype was sampled from a woman aged 25 to 39 with Graves' hyperthyroidism.

In DNA, the CDR3 is TGTGCCAGCAGCGTAGGGGACGGAGCCTATGGCTACACCTTC. Its protein product is CASSVGDGAYGYTF. The genes are TRBV9 and TRBJ1-2; weak D call: TRBD1 (5 bases). The germline CDR1 and CDR2 sequences are SGDLS and YYNGEE. CDR3 length: 14 residues. V lost 0 bases to trimming and J lost 4 bases, with 10 bases between them.